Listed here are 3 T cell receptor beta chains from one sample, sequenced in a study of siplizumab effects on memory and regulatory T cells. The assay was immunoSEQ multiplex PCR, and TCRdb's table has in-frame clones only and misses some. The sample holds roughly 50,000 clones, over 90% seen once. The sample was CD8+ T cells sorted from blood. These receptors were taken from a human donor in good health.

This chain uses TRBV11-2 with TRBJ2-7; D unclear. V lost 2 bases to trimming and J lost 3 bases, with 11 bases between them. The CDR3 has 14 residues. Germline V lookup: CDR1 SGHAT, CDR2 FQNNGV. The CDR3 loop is CASSLRGLIYEQYF. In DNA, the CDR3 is TGTGCCAGCAGCTTAAGAGGCCTAATCTACGAGCAGTACTTC. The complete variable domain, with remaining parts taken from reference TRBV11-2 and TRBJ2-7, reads EAGVAQSPRYKIIEKRQSVAFWCNPISGHATLYWYQQILGQGPKLLIQFQNNGVVDDSQLPKDRFSAERLKGVDSTLKIQPAKLEDSAVYLCASSLRGLIYEQYFGPGTRLTVT.

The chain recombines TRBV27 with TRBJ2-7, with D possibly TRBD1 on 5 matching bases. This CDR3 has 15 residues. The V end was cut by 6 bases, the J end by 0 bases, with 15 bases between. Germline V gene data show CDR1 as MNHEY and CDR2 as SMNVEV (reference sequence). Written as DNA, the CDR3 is TGTGCCAGCAGCCCCGTTTATCAGGGCTCCTACGAGCAGTACTTC. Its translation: CASSPVYQGSYEQYF.

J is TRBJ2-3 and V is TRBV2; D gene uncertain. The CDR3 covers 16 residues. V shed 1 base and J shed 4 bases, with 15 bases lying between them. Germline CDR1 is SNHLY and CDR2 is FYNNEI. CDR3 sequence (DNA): TGTGCCAGCAGTGAAGTTCAGCAACCTACTGCAGATACGCAGTATTTT. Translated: CASSEVQQPTADTQYF.